This paragraph covers one T cell receptor (beta chain) sequence. The same CDR3 also results from other DNA sequences found in this sample. The data stem from a study of blood T cell repertoires in COVID-19. Overall study context: From the United States, Italy and Spain came samples of acute and convalescent COVID-19. PBMCs, B-cell-depleted T cells, or T cells provided the cDNA or gDNA that made up the material.

Followed over time, Seattle patients had been enrolled while infection was active. V lost 2 bases and J 8 bases, leaving 6 bases between the germline ends. This CDR3 spans 11 amino acids. Germline V lookup: CDR1 ENHRY, CDR2 SYGVKD. Original processing methods: For nucleated cells, counts were estimated from reference gene primer amplification. Here immunoSEQ multiplex PCR was the method, and the copy in TCRdb shows in-frame clones only, minus some. That table supplies the V and J calls and clone size; D and trimming were determined from the DNA. The data show 300,000 to 450,000 clones, over 85% seen once.

This TCR came from a woman in her sixties with COVID-19, enrolled during active disease. This chain uses TRBV10-3 with TRBJ1-1; TRBD1 is a possible D gene (6 bases). Source material: peripheral blood. CDR3 coding DNA: TGTGCCATCAGTGAGAGGGGGGAAGCTTTCTTT. This encodes CAISERGEAFF.